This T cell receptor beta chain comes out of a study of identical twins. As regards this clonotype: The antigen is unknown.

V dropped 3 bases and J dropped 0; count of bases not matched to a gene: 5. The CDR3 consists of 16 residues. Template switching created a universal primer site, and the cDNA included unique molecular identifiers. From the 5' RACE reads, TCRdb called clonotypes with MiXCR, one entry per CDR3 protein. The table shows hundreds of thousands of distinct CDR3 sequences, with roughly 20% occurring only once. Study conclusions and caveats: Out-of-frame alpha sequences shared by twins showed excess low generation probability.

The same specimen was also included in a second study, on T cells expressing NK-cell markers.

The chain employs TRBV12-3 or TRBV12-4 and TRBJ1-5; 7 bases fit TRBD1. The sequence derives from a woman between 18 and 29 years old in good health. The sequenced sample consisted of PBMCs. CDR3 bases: TGTGCCAGCAGTTTTTTGGGGGACAGTAGCAATCAGCCCCAGCATTTT. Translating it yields CASSFLGDSSNQPQHF.